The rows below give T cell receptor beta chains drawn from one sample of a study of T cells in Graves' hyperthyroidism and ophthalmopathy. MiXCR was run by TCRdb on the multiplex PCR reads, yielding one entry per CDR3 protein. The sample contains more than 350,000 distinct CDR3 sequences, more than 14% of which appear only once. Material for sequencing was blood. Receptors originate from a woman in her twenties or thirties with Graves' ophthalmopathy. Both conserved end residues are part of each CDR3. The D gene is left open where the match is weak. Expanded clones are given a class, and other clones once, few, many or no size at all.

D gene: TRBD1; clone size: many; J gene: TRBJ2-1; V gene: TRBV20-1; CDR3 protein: CSARWSGGTPEQFF; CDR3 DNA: TGCAGTGCTAGATGGTCAGGGGGCACCCCGGAACAGTTCTTC
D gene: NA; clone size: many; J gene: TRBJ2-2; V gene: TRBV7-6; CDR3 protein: CASSPNRAHTGELFF; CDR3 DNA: TGTGCCAGCAGCCCGAACAGGGCCCACACCGGGGAGCTGTTTTTT
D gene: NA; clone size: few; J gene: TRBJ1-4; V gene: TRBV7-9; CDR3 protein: CASSLAAIINEKLFF; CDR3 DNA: TGTGCCAGCAGCTTAGCGGCGATCATAAATGAAAAACTGTTTTTT
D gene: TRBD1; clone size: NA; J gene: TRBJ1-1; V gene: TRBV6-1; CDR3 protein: CASSAGTGAYHTEAFF; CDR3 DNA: TGTGCCAGCAGTGCCGGGACAGGAGCTTACCACACTGAAGCTTTCTTT
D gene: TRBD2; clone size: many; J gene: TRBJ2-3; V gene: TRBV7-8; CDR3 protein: CASSLAGGGGASTQYF; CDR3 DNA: TGTGCCAGCAGCTTAGCGGGTGGCGGGGGGGCGAGTACGCAGTATTTT
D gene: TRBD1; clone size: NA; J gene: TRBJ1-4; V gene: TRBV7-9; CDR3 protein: CASRGQAQGEKLFF; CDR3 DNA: TGTGCCAGCAGGGGACAGGCCCAGGGGGAAAAACTGTTTTTT
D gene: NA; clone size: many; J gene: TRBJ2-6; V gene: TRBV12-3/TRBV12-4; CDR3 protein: CASRHSSGANVLTF; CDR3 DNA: TGTGCCAGCAGGCACAGCTCTGGGGCCAACGTCCTGACTTTC
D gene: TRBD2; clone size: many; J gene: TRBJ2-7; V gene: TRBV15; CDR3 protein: CATSRDIASGDYEQYF; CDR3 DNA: TGTGCCACCAGCAGAGACATCGCCAGCGGGGATTACGAGCAGTACTTC
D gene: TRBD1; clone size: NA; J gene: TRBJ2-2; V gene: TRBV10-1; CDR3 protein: CASSEVSGGAGTGELFF; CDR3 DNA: TGCGCCAGCAGTGAGGTTTCAGGGGGCGCGGGCACCGGGGAGCTGTTTTTT
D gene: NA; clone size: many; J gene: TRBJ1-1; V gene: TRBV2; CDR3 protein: CASTFGNTEAFF; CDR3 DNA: TGTGCCAGTACATTTGGGAACACTGAAGCTTTCTTT
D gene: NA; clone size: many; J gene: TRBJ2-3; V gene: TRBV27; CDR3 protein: CASSSGQLYTDTQYF; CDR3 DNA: TGTGCCAGCAGTTCGGGACAACTCTACACAGATACGCAGTATTTT
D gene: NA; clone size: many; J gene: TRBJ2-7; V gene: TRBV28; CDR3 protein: CASSSPGAVYEQYF; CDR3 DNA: TGTGCCAGCAGTTCGCCGGGGGCGGTCTACGAGCAGTACTTC
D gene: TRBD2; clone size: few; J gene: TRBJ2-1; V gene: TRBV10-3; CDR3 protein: CAISLRLAGGNEQFF; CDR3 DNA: TGTGCCATCAGTTTAAGACTAGCGGGGGGGAATGAGCAGTTCTTC
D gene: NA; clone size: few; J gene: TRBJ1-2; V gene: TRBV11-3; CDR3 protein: CASSHVDYGYTF; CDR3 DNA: TGTGCCAGCAGCCACGTGGACTATGGCTACACCTTC
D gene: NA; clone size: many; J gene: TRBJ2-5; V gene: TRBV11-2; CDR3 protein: CASSPEWGRDGQTQYF; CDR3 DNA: TGTGCCAGCAGCCCCGAATGGGGAAGGGATGGGCAGACCCAGTACTTC
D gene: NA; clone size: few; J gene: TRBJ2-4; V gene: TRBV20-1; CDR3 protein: CSARTRALAKNIQYF; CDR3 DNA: TGCAGTGCTAGAACCAGGGCTCTAGCCAAAAACATTCAGTACTTC
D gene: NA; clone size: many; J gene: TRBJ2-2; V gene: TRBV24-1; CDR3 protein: CATSDPDRNTGELFF; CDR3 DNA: TGTGCCACCAGTGACCCAGACAGGAACACCGGGGAGCTGTTTTTT
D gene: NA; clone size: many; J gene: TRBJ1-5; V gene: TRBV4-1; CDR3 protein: CASSQVQESNQPQHF; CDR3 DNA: TGCGCCAGCAGCCAAGTACAGGAAAGCAATCAGCCCCAGCATTTT
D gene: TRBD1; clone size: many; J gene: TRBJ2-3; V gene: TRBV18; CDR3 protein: CASSPLTGGVADTQYF; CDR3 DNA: TGTGCCAGCTCACCATTGACAGGGGGCGTGGCAGATACGCAGTATTTT
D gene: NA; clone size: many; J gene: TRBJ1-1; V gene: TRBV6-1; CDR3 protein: CASSEFVGKGTRLAFF; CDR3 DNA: TGTGCCAGCAGTGAATTTGTGGGAAAGGGGACCCGGCTGGCTTTCTTT
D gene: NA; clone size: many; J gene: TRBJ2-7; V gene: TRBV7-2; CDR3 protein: CASSLVRSYEQYF; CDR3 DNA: TGTGCCAGCAGCTTAGTTCGGTCCTACGAGCAGTACTTC
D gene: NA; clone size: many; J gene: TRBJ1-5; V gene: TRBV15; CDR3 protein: CATSREGELNQPQHF; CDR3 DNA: TGTGCCACCAGCAGAGAAGGAGAGTTAAATCAGCCCCAGCATTTT
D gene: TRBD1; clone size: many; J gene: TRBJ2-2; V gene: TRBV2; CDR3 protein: CASSEEGQGFGELFF; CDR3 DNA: TGTGCCAGCAGTGAAGAGGGACAGGGTTTCGGGGAGCTGTTTTTT
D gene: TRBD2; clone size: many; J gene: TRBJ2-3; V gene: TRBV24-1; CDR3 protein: CAAGSGDTDTQYF; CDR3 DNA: TGTGCCGCTGGTAGCGGGGATACAGATACGCAGTATTTT
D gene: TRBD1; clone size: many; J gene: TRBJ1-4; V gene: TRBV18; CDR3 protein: CASSPGQRNEKLFF; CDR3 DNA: TGTGCCAGCTCACCGGGACAGCGTAATGAAAAACTGTTTTTT
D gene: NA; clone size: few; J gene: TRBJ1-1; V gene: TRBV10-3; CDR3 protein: CAITPRGGDTEAFF; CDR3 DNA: TGTGCCATCACCCCGAGGGGGGGGGACACTGAAGCTTTCTTT
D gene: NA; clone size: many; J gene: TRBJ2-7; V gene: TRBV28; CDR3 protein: CASNHRGEQYF; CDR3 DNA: TGTGCCAGCAACCATCGGGGCGAGCAGTACTTC
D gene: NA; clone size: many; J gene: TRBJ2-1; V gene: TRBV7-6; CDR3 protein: CASSLEQGHEQFF; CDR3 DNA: TGTGCCAGCAGCTTGGAACAGGGACATGAGCAGTTCTTC
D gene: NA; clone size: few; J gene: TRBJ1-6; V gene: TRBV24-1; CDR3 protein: CATSGGVGPNSPLHF; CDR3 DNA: TGTGCCACCAGTGGGGGGGTAGGACCCAATTCACCCCTCCACTTT
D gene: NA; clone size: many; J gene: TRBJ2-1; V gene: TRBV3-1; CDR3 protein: CASSPSLGGSYNEQFF; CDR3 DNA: TGTGCCAGCAGCCCCTCACTAGGGGGTTCCTACAATGAGCAGTTCTTC
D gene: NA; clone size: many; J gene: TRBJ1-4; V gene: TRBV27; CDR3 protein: CASSIRGSTNEKLFF; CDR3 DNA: TGTGCCAGCAGTATTAGAGGGTCAACTAATGAAAAACTGTTTTTT
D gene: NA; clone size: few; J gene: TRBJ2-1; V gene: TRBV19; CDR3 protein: CASSTRQRGGYNEQFF; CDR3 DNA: TGTGCCAGTAGTACCCGCCAGAGAGGAGGGTACAATGAGCAGTTCTTC
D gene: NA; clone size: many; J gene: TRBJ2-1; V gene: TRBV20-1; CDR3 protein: CSARDPWVGNNEQFF; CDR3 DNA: TGCAGTGCTAGAGATCCATGGGTCGGTAACAATGAGCAGTTCTTC
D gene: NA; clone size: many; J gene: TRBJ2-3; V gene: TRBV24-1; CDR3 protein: CATSDKGGVDIAQYF; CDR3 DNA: TGTGCCACCAGTGATAAAGGTGGGGTAGATATTGCGCAGTATTTT
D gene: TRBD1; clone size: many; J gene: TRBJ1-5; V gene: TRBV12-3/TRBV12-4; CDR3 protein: CASSGTGSSGPQHF; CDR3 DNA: TGTGCCAGCAGTGGGACAGGGAGTAGTGGGCCCCAGCATTTT
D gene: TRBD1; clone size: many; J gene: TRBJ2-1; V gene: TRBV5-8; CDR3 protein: CASSLDRVVDNEQFF; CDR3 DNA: TGTGCCAGCAGCCTGGACAGGGTAGTGGACAATGAGCAGTTCTTC
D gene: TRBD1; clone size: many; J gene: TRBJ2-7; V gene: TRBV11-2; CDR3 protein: CASSKDRGTYEQYF; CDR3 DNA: TGTGCCAGCAGCAAAGACAGGGGGACCTACGAGCAGTACTTC
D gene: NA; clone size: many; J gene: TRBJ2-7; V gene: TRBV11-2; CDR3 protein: CASSLYPQGTREQYF; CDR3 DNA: TGTGCCAGCAGCTTGTATCCACAGGGAACACGCGAGCAGTACTTC
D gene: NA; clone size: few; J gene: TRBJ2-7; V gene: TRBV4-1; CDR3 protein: CASSPGPSGGYEQYF; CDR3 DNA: TGCGCCAGCAGCCCCGGACCTAGTGGGGGATACGAGCAGTACTTC